What follows are 26 T cell receptor beta chains derived from one specimen sequenced in a study of T-cell reconstitution after alpha-beta-depleted transplantation in children. TCRbeta library construction was performed incorporating unique molecular identifiers. TCRdb re-analysed the PCR reads in MiXCR, keeping a single row per CDR3 protein. The sample holds roughly 590,000 distinct CDR3 sequences, approximately 16% seen once. The sample was PBMCs from the stem cell graft donor, taken from the stem cell graft. These TCRs come from a human donor who donated a stem cell graft to a child with acute myeloid leukemia.

This clonotype turned up a few times. The chain combines TRBV5-1 with TRBJ2-5; 13 bases fit TRBD2. The ends lost 4 bases at V and 4 bases at J; junction bases unmatched: 4. The CDR3 spans 15 residues. Germline CDR1 reads SGHRS; CDR2 reads YFSETQ. The CDR3 loop reads CASSGTSGDLETQYF. The CDR3 region has the DNA TGCGCCAGCAGCGGGACTAGCGGGGATCTAGAGACCCAGTACTTC.

This clonotype showed up just a few times. The chain is built from TRBV7-1 and TRBJ2-2; no reliable D call. TRBV7-1 counts as an open reading frame of uncertain function. Deletions cut 3 bases from V and 4 bases from J, with 33 bases between. This CDR3 spans 22 amino acids. The DNA for the CDR3 is TGTGCCAGCAGCTCCATGGCGCGCTTCCTTAGGTTCCAAAACAATTTCACCGGGGAGCTGTTTTTT. This translates into CASSSMARFLRFQNNFTGELFF.

This clonotype was picked up a small number of times. The rearrangement uses TRBV6-1 and TRBJ1-1, with D perhaps matching TRBD1 (5 bases). V lost 2 bases to trimming and J lost 2 bases, with 9 bases between them. The germline CDR1 and CDR2 sequences are MNHNS and SASEGT. This CDR3 is built from 14 residues. The chain's CDR3 is CASSEQGLNTEAFF. CDR3 nucleotides: TGTGCCAGCAGTGAACAGGGTCTAAACACTGAAGCTTTCTTT.

A single count supports this clonotype. The CDR3 coding sequence is TGTGCCAGCAGCCGACTATCGTCAAACACGGACTCGATAGGTCGAGCTTTCTTT. Translating gives CASSRLSSNTDSIGRAFF. V usage is TRBV7-8 and J usage is TRBJ1-1; D not resolved. This CDR3 has 18 residues. Germline assignment: CDR1 SGHVS and CDR2 FQNEAQ. V was clipped by 5 bases and J by 10 bases, with 32 bases between them.

This clonotype was detected many times. The chain joins TRBV20-1 to TRBJ2-1; 8 positions agree with TRBD1. CDR1 and CDR2 (germline): DFQATT, SNEGSKA (reference sequence). CDR3 length: 13 amino acids. Germline trimming cut 6 bases from V and 7 bases from J; bases unmatched to any gene: 8. The CDR3 bases are TGCAGTGCCGCTCCGGACAGGGTAAATGAGCAGTTCTTC. Translated, it gives CSAAPDRVNEQFF.

In regard to this clonotype: An end of the junction differs from the germline gene, which may be a read error. The chain employs TRBV29-1 and TRBJ2-5; 12 bases align to TRBD2. The CDR3 is 15 amino acids. CDR1 is SQVTM, CDR2 ANQGSEA, per germline. CDR3 coding DNA: TGCAGCGTTGAACCCCTAGCGGGGGGGCAAGAGACCCGGTACTTC. Translated, it gives CSVEPLAGGQETRYF.

This clonotype was counted a few times. The CDR3 DNA is TGCAGTGCTGTGCTAGCGGGGGGGCTGAATGAGCAGTTCTTC. Translated: CSAVLAGGLNEQFF. The chain has TRBV20-1 and TRBJ2-1; TRBD2 aligns across 12 bases. Germline values: CDR1 DFQATT, CDR2 SNEGSKA (reference sequence). The CDR3 totals 14 residues. V lost 5 bases to trimming and J lost 7 bases; unmatched junction nucleotides: 6.

The genes are TRBV7-9 and TRBJ2-1, with a weak D call TRBD1 (6 bases). The CDR3 has 15 amino acids. Germline CDR1 is SEHNR and CDR2 is FQNEAQ (reference sequence). V shed 1 base and J shed 2 bases, with 9 bases lying between them. The CDR3 DNA sequence: TGTGCCAGCAGCTTAGTACAGGGTACCTACAATGAGCAGTTCTTC. Its protein is CASSLVQGTYNEQFF.

The sample holds a few counts of this clonotype. This chain links TRBV20-1 with TRBJ2-1; TRBD1 matches at 7 bases. From germline, CDR1 is DFQATT and CDR2 SNEGSKA (reference sequence). The CDR3 contains 14 residues. J gave up 11 bases and V 2 bases, and 12 bases lay outside the gene matches. CDR3 nucleotides: TGCAGTGCTAGACCTCCCACAGGGGCGAGTAAGCAGTTCTTC. It encodes CSARPPTGASKQFF.

This clonotype was seen more than once but under ten times. V and J are TRBV7-9 and TRBJ2-1; 10 bases align to TRBD2. Germline lookup yields CDR1 SEHNR and CDR2 FQNEAQ (reference sequence). The CDR3 is 17 amino acids. V lost 6 bases to trimming and J lost 2 bases; unmatched junction nucleotides: 10. CDR3 amino acids: CASSPWGLATAYNEQFF. The CDR3 DNA reads TGTGCCAGCAGTCCCTGGGGACTAGCGACCGCCTACAATGAGCAGTTCTTC.

This clonotype was seen only a few times. The J gene is TRBJ2-6, the V gene TRBV7-6; maybe TRBD2 (5 bases). The V end lost 1 base, the J end lost 2 bases, and 6 bases lay between the germline ends. This CDR3 has 15 amino acids. Germline CDR1 SGHVS, CDR2 FNYEAQ. CDR3 coding DNA: TGTGCCAGCAGCTTAGAAGCGGCTGGGGCCAACGTCCTGACTTTC. This codes for CASSLEAAGANVLTF.

This sequence joins TRBV25-1 and TRBJ2-5; D gene uncertain. This CDR3 has 15 residues. The V end was cut by 1 base, the J end by 7 bases, with 16 bases between. In germline, CDR1 is MGHDK, CDR2 SYGVNS. CDR3 in DNA: TGTGCCAGCAGTGAATTGGGTGGCCTAGAATGGACCCAGTACTTC. This gives the protein CASSELGGLEWTQYF.

This clonotype showed up many times. The chain employs TRBV7-2 and TRBJ2-7; 8 nucleotides match TRBD2. From germline, CDR1 is SGHTA and CDR2 FQGNSA. This CDR3 is built from 13 residues. Trimming at V came to 8 bases and at J to 3 bases, leaving 6 bases not matched to a gene. The CDR3 DNA sequence: TGTGCCAGCCAACCTCGGGGGGGCTACGAGCAGTACTTC. Protein sequence: CASQPRGGYEQYF.

The rearrangement joins TRBV20-1 to TRBJ2-1; 7 bases are a match to TRBD2. Germline CDR1 is DFQATT and CDR2 is SNEGSKA (reference sequence). This CDR3 contains 16 residues. After removal of 5 bases from V and 0 bases from J, the junction contained 10 bases not matched to a gene. The DNA for the CDR3 is TGCAGTGCTGCGGGGGTTGCTTTATACTCCTACAATGAGCAGTTCTTC. Translating it yields CSAAGVALYSYNEQFF.

This clonotype was picked up many times. This chain links TRBV20-1 with TRBJ2-7; D may match TRBD1 or TRBD2 (5 bases each). The CDR3 extends over 11 amino acids. The V gene's germline CDR1 is DFQATT and CDR2 SNEGSKA (reference sequence). With 3 bases removed from V and 3 bases from J, the gap between germline ends came to 6 bases. The chain's CDR3 is CSARGVYEQYV. The DNA for the CDR3 is TGCAGTGCTAGGGGGGTCTACGAGCAGTACGTC.

This clonotype has just a few counts. This sequence joins TRBV12-3 or TRBV12-4 and TRBJ2-3; D may be TRBD2 (6 bases). V was clipped by 6 bases and J by 6 bases, with 22 bases between them. This CDR3 comprises 16 residues. CDR3 bases: TGTGCCAGCAGCTTCTTGAACGGTAGTCGGGAGGATACGCAGTATTTT. Translation: CASSFLNGSREDTQYF.

This clonotype was counted at least ten times. This chain connects TRBV7-3 to TRBJ2-5; D is undetermined. V lost 2 bases, J lost 1 base, and 5 bases lay in between. Germline V gene data show CDR1 as SGHTA and CDR2 as FQGTGA. This CDR3 comprises 13 residues. The CDR3: CASSLLLQETQYF. CDR3 nucleotides: TGTGCCAGCAGCTTACTACTCCAAGAGACCCAGTACTTC.

CDR3 in amino acids: CASSFFGQGTEAFF. Written as DNA, the CDR3 is TGTGCCAGCAGCTTCTTTGGACAGGGAACTGAAGCTTTCTTT. The genes are TRBV7-9 and TRBJ1-1, with TRBD1 matching 8 bases. The CDR3 loop spans 14 amino acids. V shed 3 bases and J 5 bases; nucleotides not matched to a gene: 5. Germline CDR1 is SEHNR and CDR2 is FQNEAQ (reference sequence).

A few counts support this clonotype. Relative to the germline gene, one junction end is altered; a read error may explain this. The chain uses TRBV2 and TRBJ1-1; D is ambiguous. CDR1 and CDR2 from the germline V gene are SNHLY and FYNNEI. The length of the CDR3 is 12 residues. The CDR3 DNA sequence: TGTGCCAGCACCTCTGCGAACACTGAGGCTTTCTTT. It is translated as CASTSANTEAFF.

V and J are TRBV21-1 and TRBJ2-7; no DNA check was done on the table's D call, TRBD1. TRBV21-1 is marked as a pseudogene. The CDR3 contains 12 residues. This chain's CDR3 is CASSKTGYEQYV. For the CDR3, the DNA is TGTGCCAGCAGCAAGACAGGGTACGAGCAGTACGTC.

At least ten counts were recorded for this clonotype. V usage is TRBV12-3 or TRBV12-4 and J usage is TRBJ2-5; no clear D. The germline V and J ends were trimmed by 3 bases and 1 base, with 6 bases remaining between them. The length of the CDR3 is 13 residues. In nucleotides, the CDR3 is TGTGCCAGCAGTTTGTGGGGCCAAGAGACCCAGTACTTC. It yields the protein CASSLWGQETQYF.

The V and J genes are TRBV20-1 and TRBJ2-7; 9 positions agree with TRBD2. V was clipped by 1 base and J by 3 bases; unmatched bases: 10. The germline gives CDR1 DFQATT, CDR2 SNEGSKA (reference sequence). The CDR3 extends over 16 amino acids. The CDR3 coding sequence is TGCAGTGCTAGAGGCCATAGGGCTAGCGGGATCTACGAGCAGTACTTC. Translation gives CSARGHRASGIYEQYF.

Here the CDR3 reads CASSENGQYEQYV. The CDR3, as DNA: TGTGCCAGCAGCGAAAATGGACAGTACGAGCAGTACGTC. The gene calls are TRBV3-1 and TRBJ2-7, with D maybe TRBD1 (6 bases). Trimming took 5 bases from V and 4 from J, leaving 12 bases between them. The CDR3 is made up of 13 amino acids. Germline CDR1 and CDR2: LGHDT and YNNKEL (reference sequence).

This clonotype occurred many times. The chain couples TRBV20-1 to TRBJ2-3; no clear D. The CDR3 loop spans 15 amino acids. Germline V gene lookup returns CDR1 DFQATT and CDR2 SNEGSKA (reference sequence). The CDR3 bases are TGCAGGGGCCTCGGACCCGACCCTAACACAGATACGCAGTATTTT. This codes for CRGLGPDPNTDTQYF.

The V call is TRBV5-1, the J call TRBJ2-7; no clear D gene. Between the trimmed V and J ends, which lost 3 bases and 3 bases, there was a span of 25 bases. Per germline, CDR1 SGHRS and CDR2 YFSETQ. The CDR3 consists of 18 residues. The CDR3 DNA follows: TGCGCCAGCAGCTCCACCCCGGGTATTGGACCCCTGGTCTACGAGCAGTACGTC. Translating gives CASSSTPGIGPLVYEQYV.

Only a few counts were recorded for this clonotype. The chain uses TRBV10-1 and TRBJ1-5; no clear D gene. This CDR3 has 13 residues. V lost 2 bases and J lost 5, with 7 bases in between. Germline V gives CDR1 WNHNN, CDR2 SYGVQD (reference sequence). CDR3 in amino acids: CASSEGTYQPQHF. CDR3 coding DNA: TGCGCCAGCAGTGAGGGCACCTATCAGCCCCAGCATTTT.